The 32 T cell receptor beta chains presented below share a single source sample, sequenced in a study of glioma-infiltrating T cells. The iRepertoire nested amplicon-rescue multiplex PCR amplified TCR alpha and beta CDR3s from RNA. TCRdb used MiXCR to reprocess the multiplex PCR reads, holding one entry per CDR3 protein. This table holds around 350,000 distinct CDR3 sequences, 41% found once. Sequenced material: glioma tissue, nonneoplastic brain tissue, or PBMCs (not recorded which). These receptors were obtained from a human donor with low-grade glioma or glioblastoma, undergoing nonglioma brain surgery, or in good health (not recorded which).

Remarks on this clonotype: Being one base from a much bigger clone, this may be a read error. The CDR3 DNA is TGTGCCAGCATCCGAGGGGTAGGCGGCTACACCTTC. Its translation: CASIRGVGGYTF. The V call is TRBV28, the J call TRBJ1-2, with TRBD1 as a possible D gene (5 bases). Trimming removed 7 bases from V and 8 bases from J, with 14 bases in between. The CDR3 contains 12 residues. CDR1 and CDR2 from the germline V gene are MDHEN and SYDVKM.

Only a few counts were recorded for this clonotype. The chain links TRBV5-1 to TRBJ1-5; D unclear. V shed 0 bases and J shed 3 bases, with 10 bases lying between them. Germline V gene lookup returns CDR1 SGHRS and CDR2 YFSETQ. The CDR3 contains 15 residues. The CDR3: CASSLDGRLNQPQHF. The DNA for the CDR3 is TGCGCCAGCAGCTTGGATGGCAGACTCAATCAGCCCCAGCATTTT.

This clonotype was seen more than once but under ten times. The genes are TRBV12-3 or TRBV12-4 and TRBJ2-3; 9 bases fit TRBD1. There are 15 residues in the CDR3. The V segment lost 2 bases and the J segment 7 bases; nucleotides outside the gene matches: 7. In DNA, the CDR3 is TGTGCCAGCAGTTTACGGGGACAGGGACAACATACGCAGTATTTT. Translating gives CASSLRGQGQHTQYF.

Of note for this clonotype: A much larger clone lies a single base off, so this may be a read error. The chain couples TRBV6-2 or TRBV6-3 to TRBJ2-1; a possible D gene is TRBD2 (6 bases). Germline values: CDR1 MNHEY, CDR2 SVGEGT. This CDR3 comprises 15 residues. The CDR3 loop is CAGSYPPDGGNEQFF. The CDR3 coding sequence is TGTGCCGGCAGTTACCCCCCCGACGGGGGAAATGAGCAGTTCTTC.

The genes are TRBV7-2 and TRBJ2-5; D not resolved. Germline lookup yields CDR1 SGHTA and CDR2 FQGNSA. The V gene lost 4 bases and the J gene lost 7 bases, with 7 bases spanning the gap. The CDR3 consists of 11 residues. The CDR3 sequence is CASSSPGTQYF. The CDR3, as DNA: TGTGCCAGCAGCTCCCCAGGGACCCAGTACTTC.

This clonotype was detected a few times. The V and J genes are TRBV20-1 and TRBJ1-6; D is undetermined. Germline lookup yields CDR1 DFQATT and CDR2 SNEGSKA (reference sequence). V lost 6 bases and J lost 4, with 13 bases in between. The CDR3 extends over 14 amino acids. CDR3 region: CSALGGPYNSPLHF. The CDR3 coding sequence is TGCAGTGCCCTGGGCGGCCCATATAATTCACCCCTCCACTTT.

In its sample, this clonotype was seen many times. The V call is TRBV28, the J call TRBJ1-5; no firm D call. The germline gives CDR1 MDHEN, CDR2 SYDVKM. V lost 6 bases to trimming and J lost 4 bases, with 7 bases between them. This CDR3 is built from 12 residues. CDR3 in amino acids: CASRRQNQPQHF. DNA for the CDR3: TGTGCCAGCAGACGACAAAATCAGCCCCAGCATTTT.

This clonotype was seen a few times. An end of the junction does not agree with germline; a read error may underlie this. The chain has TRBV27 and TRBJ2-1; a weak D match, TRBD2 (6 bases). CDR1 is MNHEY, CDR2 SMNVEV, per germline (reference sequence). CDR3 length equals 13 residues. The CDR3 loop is CASSQEGWNEQFF. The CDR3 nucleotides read TGCGCCAGCAGCCAGGAGGGGTGGAATGAGCAGTTCTTC.

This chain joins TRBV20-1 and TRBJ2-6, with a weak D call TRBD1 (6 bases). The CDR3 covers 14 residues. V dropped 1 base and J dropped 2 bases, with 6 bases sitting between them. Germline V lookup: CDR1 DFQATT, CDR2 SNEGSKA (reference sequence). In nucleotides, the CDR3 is TGCAGTGCTAGAGCAGGGGCTGGGGCCAACGTCCTGACTTTC. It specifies CSARAGAGANVLTF.

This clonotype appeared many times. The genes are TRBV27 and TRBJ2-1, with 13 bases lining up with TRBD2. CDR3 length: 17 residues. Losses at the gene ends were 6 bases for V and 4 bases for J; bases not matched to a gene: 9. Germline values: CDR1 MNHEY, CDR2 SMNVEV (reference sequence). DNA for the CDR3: TGTGCCAGCAGGCAACTAGCGGGAGGGCCGTCGTACAATGAGCAGTTCTTC. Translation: CASRQLAGGPSYNEQFF.

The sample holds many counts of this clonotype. The CDR3 protein is CATSDAEDTQYF. For the CDR3, the DNA is TGTGCCACCAGTGATGCGGAGGATACGCAGTATTTT. The chain is built from TRBV24-1 and TRBJ2-3; D is uncertain. CDR3 size: 12 residues. Germline V CDR1 and CDR2: KGHDR, SFDVKD. Trimming took 3 bases from V and 6 from J, leaving 6 bases between them.

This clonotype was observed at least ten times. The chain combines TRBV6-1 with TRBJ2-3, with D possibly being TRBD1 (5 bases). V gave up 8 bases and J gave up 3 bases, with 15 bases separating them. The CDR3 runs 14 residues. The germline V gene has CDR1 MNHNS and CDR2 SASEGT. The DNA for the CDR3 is TGTGCCAGCGGCAGGGTCTTATTTACAGATACGCAGTATTTT. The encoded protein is CASGRVLFTDTQYF.

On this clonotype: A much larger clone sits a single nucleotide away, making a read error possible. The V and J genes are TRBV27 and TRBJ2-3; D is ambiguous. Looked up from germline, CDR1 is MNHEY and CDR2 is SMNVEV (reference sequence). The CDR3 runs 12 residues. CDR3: CASCHGTYTQYF. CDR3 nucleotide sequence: TGTGCCAGCTGCCATGGCACATATACGCAGTATTTT.

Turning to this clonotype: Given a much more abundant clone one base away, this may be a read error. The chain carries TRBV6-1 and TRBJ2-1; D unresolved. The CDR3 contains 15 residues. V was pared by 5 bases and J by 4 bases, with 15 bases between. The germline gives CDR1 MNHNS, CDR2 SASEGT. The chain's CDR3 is CASSPTQDRYNEQFF. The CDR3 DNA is TGTGCCAGCAGTCCGACCCAGGACCGGTACAATGAGCAGTTCTTC.

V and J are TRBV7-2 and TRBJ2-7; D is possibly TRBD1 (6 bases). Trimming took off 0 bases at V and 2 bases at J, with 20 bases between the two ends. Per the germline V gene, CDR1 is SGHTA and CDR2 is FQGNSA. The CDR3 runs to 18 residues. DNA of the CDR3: TGTGCCAGCAGCTTAGCGAGTTTGTGGGACAAGGACGCCTACGAGCAGTACTTC. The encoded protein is CASSLASLWDKDAYEQYF.

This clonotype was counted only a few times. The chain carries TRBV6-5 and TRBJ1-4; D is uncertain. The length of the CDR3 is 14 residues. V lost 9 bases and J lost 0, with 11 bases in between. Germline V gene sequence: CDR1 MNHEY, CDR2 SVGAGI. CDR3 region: CASRYSATNEKLFF. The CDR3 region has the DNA TGTGCCAGTAGATACAGTGCAACTAATGAAAAACTGTTTTTT.

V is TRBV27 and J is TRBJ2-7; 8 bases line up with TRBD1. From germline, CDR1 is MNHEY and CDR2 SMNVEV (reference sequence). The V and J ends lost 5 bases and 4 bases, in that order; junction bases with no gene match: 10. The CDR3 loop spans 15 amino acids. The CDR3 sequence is CASSTRDRLAYEQYF. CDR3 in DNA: TGTGCCAGCAGTACCCGGGACAGGTTGGCTTACGAGCAGTACTTC.

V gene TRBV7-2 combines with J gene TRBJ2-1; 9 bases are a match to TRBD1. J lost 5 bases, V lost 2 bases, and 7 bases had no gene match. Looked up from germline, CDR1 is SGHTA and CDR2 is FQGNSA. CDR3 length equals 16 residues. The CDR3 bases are TGTGCCAGCAGCTTACGTGGGACAGGGATCGACAATGAGCAGTTCTTC. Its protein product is CASSLRGTGIDNEQFF. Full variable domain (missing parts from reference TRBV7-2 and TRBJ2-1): GAGVSQSPSNKVTEKGKDVELRCDPISGHTALYWYRQSLGQGLEFLIYFQGNSAPDKSGLPSDRFSAERTGGSVSTLTIQRTQQEDSAVYLCASSLRGTGIDNEQFFGPGTRLTVL.

CDR3 residues: CASSPPGGSRQFF. CDR3 in DNA: TGTGCCAGCAGCCCCCCGGGAGGGTCCCGGCAGTTCTTC. The chain has TRBV14 and TRBJ2-1; 8 nucleotides agree with TRBD2. In germline, CDR1 is SGHDN, CDR2 FVKESK. With 4 bases clipped from V and 12 bases from J, the junction kept 8 bases outside the gene matches. This CDR3 has 13 residues.

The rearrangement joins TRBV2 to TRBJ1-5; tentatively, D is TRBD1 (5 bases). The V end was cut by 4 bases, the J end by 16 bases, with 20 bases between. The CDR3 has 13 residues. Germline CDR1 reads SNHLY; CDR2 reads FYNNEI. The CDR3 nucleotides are TGTGCCAGCAGTGGCCGGCGGGACGGCTATCGCCATTTT. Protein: CASSGRRDGYRHF. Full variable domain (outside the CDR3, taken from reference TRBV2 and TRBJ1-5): EPEVTQTPSHQVTQMGQEVILRCVPISNHLYFYWYRQILGQKVEFLVSFYNNEISEKSEIFDDQFSVERPDGSNFTLKIRSTKLEDSAMYFCASSGRRDGYRHFGDGTRLSIL.

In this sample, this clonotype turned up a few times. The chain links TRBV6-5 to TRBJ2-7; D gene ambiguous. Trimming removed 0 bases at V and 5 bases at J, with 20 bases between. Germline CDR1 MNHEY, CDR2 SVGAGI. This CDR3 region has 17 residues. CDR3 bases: TGTGCCAGCAGTTACTCGAAATTTTCCTCTGGGGTCCACGAGCAGTACTTC. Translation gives CASSYSKFSSGVHEQYF.

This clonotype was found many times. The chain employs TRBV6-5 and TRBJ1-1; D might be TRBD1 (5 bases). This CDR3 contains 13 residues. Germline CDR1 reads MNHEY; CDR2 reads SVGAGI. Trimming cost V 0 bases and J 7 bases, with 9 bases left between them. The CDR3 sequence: CASSYSAGGEAFF. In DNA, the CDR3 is TGTGCCAGCAGTTACTCGGCCGGGGGTGAAGCTTTCTTT.

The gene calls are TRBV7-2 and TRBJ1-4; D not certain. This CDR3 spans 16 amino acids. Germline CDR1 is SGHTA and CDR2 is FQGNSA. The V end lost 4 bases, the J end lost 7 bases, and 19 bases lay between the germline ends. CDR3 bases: TGTGCCAGCAGCTCTGTCTCGGCGGAGGAGAGTGAAAAACTGTTTTTT. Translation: CASSSVSAEESEKLFF.

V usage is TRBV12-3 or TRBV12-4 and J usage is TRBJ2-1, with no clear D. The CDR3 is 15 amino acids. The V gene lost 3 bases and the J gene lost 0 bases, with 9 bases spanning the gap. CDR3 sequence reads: CASSFDGGSYNEQFF. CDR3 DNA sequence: TGTGCCAGCAGTTTTGACGGCGGCTCCTACAATGAGCAGTTCTTC.

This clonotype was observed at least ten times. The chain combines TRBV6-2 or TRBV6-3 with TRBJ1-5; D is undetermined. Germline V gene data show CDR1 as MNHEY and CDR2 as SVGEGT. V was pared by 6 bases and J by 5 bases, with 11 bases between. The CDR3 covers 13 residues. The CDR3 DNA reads TGTGCCAGCAGGATACACAGTGATCAGCCCCAGCATTTT. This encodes CASRIHSDQPQHF.

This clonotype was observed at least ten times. The CDR3 loop is CATSRERETQYF. DNA for the CDR3: TGTGCCACCAGCAGAGAAAGGGAGACCCAGTACTTC. The rearrangement joins TRBV15 to TRBJ2-5; D gene uncertain. Germline lookup yields CDR1 LNHNV and CDR2 YYDKDF (reference sequence). The CDR3 has 12 amino acids. The V end was cut by 0 bases, the J end by 5 bases, with 4 bases between.

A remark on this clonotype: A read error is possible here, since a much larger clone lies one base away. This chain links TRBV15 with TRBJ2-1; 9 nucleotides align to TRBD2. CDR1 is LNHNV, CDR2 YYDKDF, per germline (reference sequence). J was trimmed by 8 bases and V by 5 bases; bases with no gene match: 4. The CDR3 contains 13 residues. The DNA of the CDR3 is TGTGCCACCAGCGGGAGACTAGCGGATGAGCAGTTCTTC. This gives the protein CATSGRLADEQFF. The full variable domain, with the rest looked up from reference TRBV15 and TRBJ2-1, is DAMVIQNPRYQVTQFGKPVTLSCSQTLNHNVMYWYQQKSSQAPKLLFHYYDKDFNNEADTPDNFQSRRPNTSFCFLDIRSPGLGDTAMYLCATSGRLADEQFFGPGTRLTVL.

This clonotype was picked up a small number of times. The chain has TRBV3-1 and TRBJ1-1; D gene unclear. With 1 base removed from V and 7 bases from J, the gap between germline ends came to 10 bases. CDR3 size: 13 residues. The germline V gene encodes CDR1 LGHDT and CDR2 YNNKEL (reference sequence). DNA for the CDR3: TGTGCCAGCAGCCAAGTGCACAGCCATGAAGCTTTCTTT. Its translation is CASSQVHSHEAFF.

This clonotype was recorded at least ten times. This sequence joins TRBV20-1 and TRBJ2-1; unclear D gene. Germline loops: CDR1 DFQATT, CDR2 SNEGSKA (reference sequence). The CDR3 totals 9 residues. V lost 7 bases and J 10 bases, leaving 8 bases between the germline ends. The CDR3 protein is CSGSREQFF. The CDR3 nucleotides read TGCAGTGGGAGCCGCGAGCAGTTCTTC.

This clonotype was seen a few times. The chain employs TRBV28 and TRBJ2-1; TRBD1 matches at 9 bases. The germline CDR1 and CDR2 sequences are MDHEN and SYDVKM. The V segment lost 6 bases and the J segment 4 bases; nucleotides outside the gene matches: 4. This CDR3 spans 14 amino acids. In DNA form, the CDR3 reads TGTGCCAGCAGGATGGACAGGGGTTACAATGAGCAGTTCTTC. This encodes CASRMDRGYNEQFF. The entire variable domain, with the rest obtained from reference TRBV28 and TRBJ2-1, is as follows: DVKVTQSSRYLVKRTGEKVFLECVQDMDHENMFWYRQDPGLGLRLIYFSYDVKMKEKGDIPEGYSVSREKKERFSLILESASTNQTSMYLCASRMDRGYNEQFFGPGTRLTVL.

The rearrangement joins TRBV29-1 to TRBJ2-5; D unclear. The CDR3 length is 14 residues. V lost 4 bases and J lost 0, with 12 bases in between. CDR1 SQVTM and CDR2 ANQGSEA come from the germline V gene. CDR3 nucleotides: TGCAGCGTTGTTTCTTGGCAGTACCAAGAGACCCAGTACTTC. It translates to CSVVSWQYQETQYF.

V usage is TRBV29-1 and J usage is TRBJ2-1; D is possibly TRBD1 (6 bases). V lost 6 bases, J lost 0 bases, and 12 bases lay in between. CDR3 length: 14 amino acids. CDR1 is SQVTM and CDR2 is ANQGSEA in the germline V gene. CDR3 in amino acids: CSVIRDTSYNEQFF. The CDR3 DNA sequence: TGCAGCGTCATTCGGGACACCTCCTACAATGAGCAGTTCTTC.